This T cell receptor beta chain was captured by sequencing in a study of OX40 agonist ivuxolimab in advanced cancers. At the level of the study: With ivuxolimab, an agonistic anti-OX40 (CD134) antibody, patients were treated. Ivuxolimab was delivered to patients intravenously every 2 weeks at doses spanning 0.01 to 10 mg/kg.

Only in-frame clones appear in the TCRdb table, and some are missing; sequencing was by immunoSEQ multiplex PCR. Found here are 95,000 to 150,000 clones, over 85% of them singletons; the top ten hold more than 0.15%. V lost 0 bases, J lost 5 bases, and 9 bases stayed unmatched. There are 16 residues in the CDR3. The germline gives CDR1 SGHRS, CDR2 YFSETQ. Anyone with autoimmune disease history or systemic immunosuppression was excluded. The gene calls are TRBV5-1 and TRBJ1-2; TRBD1 matches at 8 bases. The specimen was CD4+ or CD8+ T cells sorted from blood, collected in a trial of the OX40 agonist ivuxolimab. The TCR comes from an adult with an advanced solid tumor such as melanoma, head and neck, liver or kidney cancer. As DNA, the CDR3 is TGCGCCAGCAGCTTGGCCCGGACAGGGAGGACTTATGGCTACACCTTC. Residues: CASSLARTGRTYGYTF.